The rows below give T cell receptor beta chains drawn from one sample of a study of blood T cells in healthy people across ages. Using its own MiXCR run on the 5' RACE reads, TCRdb lists one record per CDR3 protein. Found here are roughly 560,000 distinct CDR3 sequences, less than 25% of them singletons; the top ten hold roughly 9%. Separately, the same data were catalogued under a study of T cells of mothers and their children.

Sequencing input: blood. All receptors come from a boy between 10 and 17 years old in good health. Both conserved end residues are part of each CDR3. D genes are given only for firm matches. Rows may omit the clone size; those that give it use once, few, many or a size class.

>TRBV30|few|TRBJ1-6|TRBD1
TGTGCCTGCATCCTTCCTCGGGGGGACAGGCTCAATTCACCCCTCCACTTT
CACILPRGDRLNSPLHF
>TRBV7-9|few|TRBJ2-5|TRBD2
TGTGCCAGCAGCGCCTCACTAGCGGAAGAGACCCAGTACTTC
CASSASLAEETQYF
>TRBV14|.|TRBJ2-7|.
TGTGCCAGCAGCCACCGGGCAGGGTCCTACGAGCAGTACTTC
CASSHRAGSYEQYF
>TRBV6-1|few|TRBJ2-5|.
TGTGCCAGCTCCTGGGGGGAAGAGGTGGGACAGCAAGAGACCCAGTACTTC
CASSWGEEVGQQETQYF
>TRBV2|.|TRBJ1-1|TRBD1
TGTGCCAGCGGAGGACAGGCCACCACTGAAGCTTTCTTT
CASGGQATTEAFF
>TRBV4-3|.|TRBJ2-3|.
TGCGCCAGCAGCCAAGTCCGTGGTGCGATAGTCACAGATACGCAGTATTTT
CASSQVRGAIVTDTQYF
>TRBV7-9|.|TRBJ2-1|TRBD1
TGTGCCAGCAGCTCTGGACAGGGGTACGGGGAGCAGTTCTTC
CASSSGQGYGEQFF
>TRBV6-5|.|TRBJ2-7|.
TGTGCCAGCAGTTATAGGGGGTCCAGGTACGAGCAGTACTTC
CASSYRGSRYEQYF
>TRBV2|.|TRBJ1-4|TRBD1
TGTGCCAGCAGAGCGAACGGGACAGCTGAAAAACTGTTTTTT
CASRANGTAEKLFF
>TRBV12-3/TRBV12-4|.|TRBJ2-7|TRBD1
TGTGCCAGCAGTCCCCACGACAGGGCCGAGCAGTACTTC
CASSPHDRAEQYF
>TRBV15|few|TRBJ2-1|.
TGTGCCACCAGCACCCCAGGCAATGAGCAGTTCTTC
CATSTPGNEQFF
>TRBV20-1|.|TRBJ2-7|TRBD1
TGCAGTGCCCACTTGGGGACAGGCGTCTACGAGCAGTACTTC
CSAHLGTGVYEQYF
>TRBV11-2|few|TRBJ2-5|.
TGTGCCAGCCACCGATTAAGCGACCGGGGAGAGACCCAGTACTTC
CASHRLSDRGETQYF
>TRBV7-9|.|TRBJ2-5|.
TGTGCCAGCAGCCGTCAGGACCGCCAAGAGACCCAGTACTTC
CASSRQDRQETQYF
>TRBV4-3|few|TRBJ2-3|TRBD2
TGCGCCAGCAGCCAAGAAATAGCGGGAGGGGGGTCCACAGATACGCAGTATTTT
CASSQEIAGGGSTDTQYF
>TRBV2|few|TRBJ1-2|.
TGTGCCAGCAGCAGCGGGATCGCTAACTATGGCTACACCTTC
CASSSGIANYGYTF
>TRBV7-6|.|TRBJ2-1|.
TGTGCCAGCAGCTTAGGTCTAAACAATGAGCAGTCCTTC
CASSLGLNNEQSF
>TRBV20-1|.|TRBJ2-1|TRBD2
TGCAGTGTCACGGGTAGCGGGAGGGCCATGATTGACAATGAGCAGTTCTTC
CSVTGSGRAMIDNEQFF
>TRBV7-9|.|TRBJ1-4|.
TGTGCCAGCAGCTTGGTAGAGGCGGCGGAAAAACTGTTTTTT
CASSLVEAAEKLFF
>TRBV28|few|TRBJ2-6|TRBD1
TGTGCCACCCGGGACAGGGGCTATACTGGGGCCAACGTCCTGACTTTC
CATRDRGYTGANVLTF